The rows below give T cell receptor beta chains drawn from one sample of a study of blood T cells in healthy people across ages. TCRdb ran MiXCR on the 5' RACE reads and lists one entry per CDR3 protein. The data show 450,000 to 650,000 distinct CDR3 sequences, 20% to 30% seen once. Another study also made use of these data, one on T cells of mothers and their children.

Sequencing input: blood. The receptors derive from a boy aged 5 to 17 in good health. Each CDR3 is given with its conserved first and last residue. A D gene is named only where the DNA matches it firmly. Clone size, where shown, is once, few, many, or a class for clones that have expanded.

j_call d_call v_call clone_size cdr3_aa cdr3_nt
TRBJ1-5 - TRBV20-1 once CSAFDHFSNQPQHF TGCAGTGCCTTCGACCATTTTAGCAATCAGCCCCAGCATTTT
TRBJ2-7 TRBD2 TRBV7-2 - CASSFRTSGTISYEQYF TGTGCCAGCAGCTTTCGGACTAGCGGGACGATCTCCTACGAGCAGTACTTC
TRBJ2-7 TRBD1 TRBV29-1 few CSVPDPTGHSYEQYF TGCAGCGTTCCCGATCCGACAGGGCACTCCTACGAGCAGTACTTC
TRBJ2-1 TRBD2 TRBV6-5 many CASSYGREVTNEQFF TGTGCCAGCAGTTACGGGCGGGAGGTAACCAATGAGCAGTTCTTC
TRBJ2-7 - TRBV20-1 few CSANGLSMMAYEQYF TGCAGTGCTAACGGGCTCTCCATGATGGCGTACGAGCAGTACTTC
TRBJ2-7 - TRBV20-1 - CSAREAGVTYEQYF TGCAGTGCCAGGGAGGCAGGGGTTACCTACGAGCAGTACTTC
TRBJ2-5 - TRBV6-1 - CAGIGQTQETQYF TGTGCCGGCATAGGACAGACCCAAGAGACCCAGTACTTC
TRBJ1-6 - TRBV30 - CAWSASGPREGSPLHF TGTGCCTGGAGTGCCTCAGGACCTAGGGAGGGCTCACCCCTCCACTTT
TRBJ2-7 TRBD1 TRBV28 - CATSGQGDEQYF TGTGCCACCTCCGGACAGGGGGACGAGCAGTACTTC
TRBJ2-7 TRBD2 TRBV6-1 few CASSEGSGGGTYF TGTGCCAGCAGTGAAGGTAGCGGGGGTGGTACGTACTTC
TRBJ2-1 TRBD2 TRBV7-9 few CASWGGGEQFF TGTGCCAGCTGGGGGGGGGGTGAGCAGTTCTTC
TRBJ2-3 TRBD2 TRBV12-3/TRBV12-4 few CASSLFDGGAADTQYF TGTGCCAGCAGTTTATTTGACGGGGGGGCCGCAGATACGCAGTATTTT
TRBJ2-4 TRBD1 TRBV27 many CASSFSGQGRWAKNIQYF TGTGCCAGCAGTTTCTCGGGACAGGGAAGGTGGGCCAAAAACATTCAGTACTTC
TRBJ2-7 TRBD1 TRBV7-8 - CASNKFGTDAYEQYF TGTGCCAGCAACAAATTCGGGACAGATGCCTACGAGCAGTACTTC
TRBJ2-1 - TRBV28 few CASSLWESSYNEQFF TGTGCCAGCAGTTTATGGGAGAGCTCCTACAATGAGCAGTTCTTC
TRBJ2-7 TRBD2 TRBV18 - CASSRTSGGTFGNYEQYF TGTGCCAGCTCACGGACTAGCGGGGGGACCTTTGGGAACTACGAGCAGTACTTC
TRBJ1-1 - TRBV29-1 few CSVVVRGGDPEAFF TGCAGCGTCGTGGTCAGGGGTGGAGATCCTGAAGCTTTCTTT
TRBJ1-1 - TRBV30 - CAWRGWNTEAFF TGTGCCTGGAGGGGATGGAACACTGAAGCTTTCTTT
TRBJ1-5 - TRBV2 - CASKGSSNQPQHF TGTGCCAGCAAGGGGAGTAGCAATCAGCCCCAGCATTTT
TRBJ2-7 TRBD2 TRBV28 - CASDTASSSGATYEQYF TGTGCCAGCGACACCGCCTCCTCCAGCGGGGCCACCTACGAGCAGTACTTC
TRBJ1-4 TRBD1 TRBV4-2 few CASSRVKQGGEKLFF TGTGCCAGCAGCCGAGTAAAACAGGGGGGTGAAAAACTGTTTTTT
TRBJ2-5 - TRBV5-1 few CASSLPSGETQYF TGCGCCAGCAGCTTGCCCTCAGGGGAGACCCAGTACTTC
TRBJ1-2 TRBD1 TRBV4-1 few CASSQGDRGRSNYGYTF TGCGCCAGCAGCCAAGGGGACAGGGGGCGATCGAACTATGGCTACACCTTC
TRBJ2-7 TRBD2 TRBV5-1 - CASSLEVAGGGEQYF TGCGCCAGCAGCTTGGAGGTAGCGGGAGGGGGAGAGCAGTACTTC
TRBJ2-1 TRBD1 TRBV10-3 many CAISGRDSSYNEQFF TGTGCCATCAGTGGCCGGGACAGCTCCTACAATGAGCAGTTCTTC
TRBJ1-1 TRBD1 TRBV15 - CATSSPDRPEGTEAFF TGTGCCACCAGCAGCCCGGACAGGCCTGAGGGCACTGAAGCTTTCTTT
TRBJ2-7 TRBD2 TRBV27 few CASRLTSGSSYEQYF TGTGCCAGCAGGCTGACTAGCGGGAGCTCCTACGAGCAGTACTTC
TRBJ2-7 TRBD2 TRBV3-1 - CASSHPIGTSGTYEQYF TGTGCCAGCAGCCACCCAATAGGGACTAGCGGTACCTACGAGCAGTACTTC
TRBJ2-1 - TRBV5-1 many CASSFMGDNEQFF TGCGCCAGCAGCTTTATGGGGGACAATGAGCAGTTCTTC
TRBJ2-1 - TRBV6-2/TRBV6-3 - CASSYGGTRQFF TGTGCCAGCAGTTACGGCGGGACACGGCAGTTCTTC
TRBJ1-4 - TRBV5-1 few CASSATGPPIEKLFF TGCGCCAGCAGCGCAACAGGGCCTCCCATCGAAAAACTGTTTTTT
TRBJ1-2 TRBD1 TRBV5-6 - CASSLETPGQPIYGYTF TGTGCCAGCAGCTTGGAGACACCGGGACAGCCAATCTATGGCTACACCTTC
TRBJ2-7 TRBD1 TRBV3-1 few CASSQDERQGYSYEQYF TGTGCCAGCAGCCAGGATGAGCGACAGGGCTACTCCTACGAGCAGTACTTC
TRBJ2-1 - TRBV18 - CASSHNPRGESSYNEQFF TGTGCCAGCTCACATAACCCACGAGGCGAAAGCTCCTACAATGAGCAGTTCTTC
TRBJ2-1 - TRBV20-1 few CSARDPPRRERSNEQFF TGCAGTGCTAGAGACCCCCCTAGGAGGGAGAGGAGCAATGAGCAGTTCTTC
TRBJ2-7 - TRBV27 - CTTSFGVGYEQYF TGTACCACCAGTTTTGGGGTGGGCTACGAGCAGTACTTC
TRBJ2-7 - TRBV6-2/TRBV6-3 many CASSQSSYEQYF TGTGCCAGCAGTCAGAGCTCCTACGAGCAGTACTTC
TRBJ2-1 - TRBV20-1 few CSARDEGDEQFF TGCAGTGCTAGAGATGAGGGTGATGAGCAGTTCTTC
TRBJ2-5 TRBD2 TRBV28 - CASSFPITPGTSGQTQYF TGTGCCAGCAGTTTTCCCATCACCCCAGGGACTAGCGGACAGACCCAGTACTTC
TRBJ2-7 - TRBV9 few CASSVDPQGPYEQYF TGTGCCAGCAGCGTAGACCCTCAGGGTCCCTACGAGCAGTACTTC